This record concerns one TCR beta chain sequence. Its antigen remains unidentified. The entry originates in a study of CD8+ T cells in alopecia areata. The wider study: Oral tofacitinib, 5 to 10 mg twice daily, was given in an open-label trial. Findings and caveats of the study: Lesional scalp, notably in alopecia totalis/universalis, had clonality above that of normal scalp.

CDR3 size: 13 residues. Germline CDR1 is MNHEY and CDR2 is SVGAGI. V lost 2 bases and J lost 5, with 9 bases in between. Extracted from the samples, RNA was reverse transcribed into cDNA to serve as the sequencing template. Sequencing was performed with immunoSEQ multiplex PCR; in TCRdb, only in-frame clones are kept and a portion is missing. Of about 19,000 clones listed, 66% are singletons. Alopecia areata patients had lesional scalp punch biopsies and peripheral blood taken from them. The sample here was skin, taken at week 0. The chain couples TRBV6-5 to TRBJ1-1; D unclear. This receptor was obtained from a human donor with alopecia areata. The CDR3 reads CASSYGYRTEAFF. The DNA for the CDR3 is TGTGCCAGCAGTTACGGGTATAGAACTGAAGCTTTCTTT.